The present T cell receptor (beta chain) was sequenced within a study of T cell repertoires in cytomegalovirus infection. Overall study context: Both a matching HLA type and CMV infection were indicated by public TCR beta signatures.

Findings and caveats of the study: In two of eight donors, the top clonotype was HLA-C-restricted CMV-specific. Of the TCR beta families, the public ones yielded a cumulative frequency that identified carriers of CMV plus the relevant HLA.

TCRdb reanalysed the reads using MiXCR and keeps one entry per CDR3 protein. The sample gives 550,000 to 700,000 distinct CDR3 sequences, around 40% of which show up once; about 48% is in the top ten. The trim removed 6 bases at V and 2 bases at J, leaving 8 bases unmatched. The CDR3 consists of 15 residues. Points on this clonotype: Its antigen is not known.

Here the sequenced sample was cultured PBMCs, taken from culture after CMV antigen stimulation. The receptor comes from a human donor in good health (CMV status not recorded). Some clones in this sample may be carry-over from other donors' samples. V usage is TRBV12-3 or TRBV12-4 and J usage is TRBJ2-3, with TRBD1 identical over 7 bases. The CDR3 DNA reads TGTGCCAGCAGGCGACGGGACAGTATCACAGATACGCAGTATTTT. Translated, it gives CASRRRDSITDTQYF.